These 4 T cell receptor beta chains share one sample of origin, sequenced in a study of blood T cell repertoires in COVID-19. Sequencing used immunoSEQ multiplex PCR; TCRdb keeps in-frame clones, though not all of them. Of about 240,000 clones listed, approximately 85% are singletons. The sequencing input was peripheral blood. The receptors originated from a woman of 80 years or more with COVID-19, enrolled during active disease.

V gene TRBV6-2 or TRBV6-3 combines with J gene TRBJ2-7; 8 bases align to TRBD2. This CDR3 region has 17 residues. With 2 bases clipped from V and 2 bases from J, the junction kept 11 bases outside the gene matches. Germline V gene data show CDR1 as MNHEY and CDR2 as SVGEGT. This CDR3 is CASSYMPSGFRTYEQYF. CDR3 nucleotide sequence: TGTGCCAGCAGTTACATGCCTAGCGGGTTCCGAACCTACGAGCAGTACTTC.

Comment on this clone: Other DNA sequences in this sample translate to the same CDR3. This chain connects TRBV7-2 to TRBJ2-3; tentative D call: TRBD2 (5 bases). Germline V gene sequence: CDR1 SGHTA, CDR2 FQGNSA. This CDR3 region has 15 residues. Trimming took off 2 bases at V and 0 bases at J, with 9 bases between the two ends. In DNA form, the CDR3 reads TGTGCCAGCAGCTTATCGGGAACTAGCACAGATACGCAGTATTTT. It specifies CASSLSGTSTDTQYF.

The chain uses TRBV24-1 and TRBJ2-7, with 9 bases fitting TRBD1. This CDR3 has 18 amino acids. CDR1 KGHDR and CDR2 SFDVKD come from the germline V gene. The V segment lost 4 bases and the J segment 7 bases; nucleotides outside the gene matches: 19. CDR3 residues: CATSDLPKSGTGYSEQYF. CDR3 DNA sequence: TGTGCCACCAGTGACCTACCCAAATCCGGGACAGGGTATTCGGAGCAGTACTTC.

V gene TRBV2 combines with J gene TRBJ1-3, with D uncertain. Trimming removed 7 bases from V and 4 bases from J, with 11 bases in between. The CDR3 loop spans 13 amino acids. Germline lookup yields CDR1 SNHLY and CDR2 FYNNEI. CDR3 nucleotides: TGTGCCAGCAACCTGAACTCGGGAAACACCATATATTTT. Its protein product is CASNLNSGNTIYF.